This T cell receptor (beta chain) appears in the sequencing data of a study of CD4+ T cells in melanoma. General study findings and limits: Reportedly, melanoma neoantigen-specific CD4+ T cells showed varied differentiation states. CD8+ T cell, macrophage and B cell function reportedly correlated with neoantigen-specific CD4+ T cells.

Concerning this clone: As yet, its antigen is unknown.

The V gene's germline CDR1 is SGHRS and CDR2 YFSETQ. The CDR3 spans 16 residues. V was clipped by 4 bases and J by 4 bases; unmatched bases: 11. Sequencing used immunoSEQ multiplex PCR; TCRdb keeps in-frame clones, though not all of them. The sample has fewer than 55,000 clones, about 91% seen once. Sequenced sample: peripheral blood. V is TRBV5-1 and J is TRBJ1-1, with 9 bases aligning to TRBD1. This clonotype was sampled from a human donor with melanoma. The CDR3 sequence is CASSRTGDKSVTEAFF. The CDR3 DNA reads TGCGCCAGCAGCAGGACAGGGGACAAATCGGTCACTGAAGCTTTCTTT.